This is a list of T cell receptor beta chains from one sample in a study of cytomegalovirus exposure and HLA in healthy donors. Generated by immunoSEQ multiplex PCR, the TCRdb table keeps only in-frame clones and is missing some. The sample has over 150,000 clones, 75% to 90% seen once. The sample comprised PBMCs. The origin of the receptors is a man aged 30-40 years in good health and CMV-seronegative. The CDR3 runs from the conserved cysteine through the conserved F or W. A D gene is named only where the DNA matches it firmly. Some rows mark clone size as missing; the rest say once, few, many or name a class of expanded clone.

j_gene: TRBJ1-2; abundance: NA; d_gene: NA; v_gene: TRBV18; CDR3aa: CASSPPYGSDGYTF
j_gene: TRBJ2-2; abundance: NA; d_gene: NA; v_gene: TRBV10-3; CDR3aa: CAIMGKGSNTGELFF
j_gene: TRBJ2-3; abundance: NA; d_gene: NA; v_gene: TRBV4-1; CDR3aa: CASSQESFDTQYF
j_gene: TRBJ2-3; abundance: once; d_gene: TRBD1; v_gene: TRBV19; CDR3aa: CASNQRQGLSTDTQYF
j_gene: TRBJ1-5; abundance: NA; d_gene: TRBD1; v_gene: TRBV28; CDR3aa: CASGGGAGQPQHF
j_gene: TRBJ1-1; abundance: few; d_gene: NA; v_gene: TRBV29-1; CDR3aa: CSVRNTEAFF
j_gene: TRBJ1-1; abundance: few; d_gene: NA; v_gene: TRBV2; CDR3aa: CASTTGMNTEAFF
j_gene: TRBJ1-5; abundance: NA; d_gene: TRBD1; v_gene: TRBV7-8; CDR3aa: CASSMDRLQALDDQPQHF
j_gene: TRBJ1-4; abundance: NA; d_gene: TRBD1; v_gene: TRBV5-1; CDR3aa: CASSTAGGEKLFF
j_gene: TRBJ2-5; abundance: NA; d_gene: TRBD2; v_gene: TRBV5-6; CDR3aa: CASSLSGGETQYF
j_gene: TRBJ2-1; abundance: NA; d_gene: NA; v_gene: TRBV19; CDR3aa: CASRRDYEQFF
j_gene: TRBJ2-7; abundance: NA; d_gene: TRBD2; v_gene: TRBV9; CDR3aa: CASSVGQVAGAYEQYF
j_gene: TRBJ2-7; abundance: few; d_gene: TRBD1; v_gene: TRBV11-3; CDR3aa: CASSRGQGPYEQYF
j_gene: TRBJ2-7; abundance: NA; d_gene: NA; v_gene: TRBV5-6; CDR3aa: CASSLARRTYEQYF
j_gene: TRBJ2-5; abundance: few; d_gene: TRBD2; v_gene: TRBV30; CDR3aa: CAWSDGGEGEETQYF
j_gene: TRBJ1-1; abundance: NA; d_gene: TRBD1; v_gene: TRBV28; CDR3aa: CASSFVATGGKAFF
j_gene: TRBJ2-3; abundance: NA; d_gene: NA; v_gene: TRBV7-9; CDR3aa: CASSRTEGADTQYF
j_gene: TRBJ1-2; abundance: NA; d_gene: TRBD1; v_gene: TRBV2; CDR3aa: CASRNEDRRNYGYTF
j_gene: TRBJ2-7; abundance: NA; d_gene: TRBD2; v_gene: TRBV9; CDR3aa: CASSASGYSYEQYF
j_gene: TRBJ1-5; abundance: NA; d_gene: NA; v_gene: TRBV27; CDR3aa: CASSLRGRRYQPQHF
j_gene: TRBJ2-1; abundance: few; d_gene: TRBD2; v_gene: TRBV6-5; CDR3aa: CASSRPGTSGGLQFF
j_gene: TRBJ2-7; abundance: NA; d_gene: TRBD2; v_gene: TRBV4-3; CDR3aa: CASSLLAGNYEQYF
j_gene: TRBJ1-5; abundance: NA; d_gene: TRBD1; v_gene: TRBV2; CDR3aa: CASSLTAGGSNQPQHF
j_gene: TRBJ2-1; abundance: NA; d_gene: TRBD2; v_gene: TRBV5-6; CDR3aa: CASSLEGLARNEQFF
j_gene: TRBJ2-7; abundance: once; d_gene: NA; v_gene: TRBV5-8; CDR3aa: CASSFPGSSYEQYF
j_gene: TRBJ1-4; abundance: NA; d_gene: NA; v_gene: TRBV7-9; CDR3aa: CASSNQRGGVGEKLFF
j_gene: TRBJ2-5; abundance: NA; d_gene: NA; v_gene: TRBV5-1; CDR3aa: CASSPRLEHPARQETQYF
j_gene: TRBJ2-7; abundance: NA; d_gene: NA; v_gene: TRBV7-2; CDR3aa: CASTTGLLTEQYF
j_gene: TRBJ2-2; abundance: once; d_gene: NA; v_gene: TRBV7-3; CDR3aa: CASSPGGRGANTGELFF
j_gene: TRBJ1-1; abundance: once; d_gene: NA; v_gene: TRBV30; CDR3aa: CAWKEMGAFEAFF
j_gene: TRBJ2-7; abundance: NA; d_gene: NA; v_gene: TRBV9; CDR3aa: CASSVAPSRYSVLTYEQYF
j_gene: TRBJ2-7; abundance: NA; d_gene: NA; v_gene: TRBV18; CDR3aa: CASSLTGRGHEQYF
j_gene: TRBJ2-7; abundance: NA; d_gene: NA; v_gene: TRBV28; CDR3aa: CASSNEFDEQYF
j_gene: TRBJ2-5; abundance: few; d_gene: NA; v_gene: TRBV7-6; CDR3aa: CASSLETYLQETQYF
j_gene: TRBJ2-5; abundance: NA; d_gene: NA; v_gene: TRBV6-5; CDR3aa: CASTQLWWYQETQYF
j_gene: TRBJ1-5; abundance: NA; d_gene: NA; v_gene: TRBV28; CDR3aa: CASRRGQYNQPQHF
j_gene: TRBJ2-5; abundance: NA; d_gene: TRBD1; v_gene: TRBV4-1; CDR3aa: CASSSVDRGRGETQYF
j_gene: TRBJ2-2; abundance: NA; d_gene: NA; v_gene: TRBV7-7; CDR3aa: CASSSLGQGSGELFF
j_gene: TRBJ2-7; abundance: few; d_gene: NA; v_gene: TRBV19; CDR3aa: CASSIGREPFYEQYF
j_gene: TRBJ2-1; abundance: few; d_gene: NA; v_gene: TRBV6-4; CDR3aa: CASSGDSSSYNEQFF
j_gene: TRBJ2-2; abundance: NA; d_gene: TRBD1; v_gene: TRBV19; CDR3aa: CASSIGDRVTGELFF
j_gene: TRBJ1-1; abundance: NA; d_gene: NA; v_gene: TRBV6-8; CDR3aa: CARGGGGLDTEAFF
j_gene: TRBJ2-5; abundance: NA; d_gene: NA; v_gene: TRBV7-2; CDR3aa: CASSPLILRETQYF
j_gene: TRBJ1-4; abundance: NA; d_gene: NA; v_gene: TRBV7-9; CDR3aa: CASSSLKQGNEKLFF
j_gene: TRBJ1-5; abundance: NA; d_gene: NA; v_gene: TRBV30; CDR3aa: CAWSVRRDINQPQHF